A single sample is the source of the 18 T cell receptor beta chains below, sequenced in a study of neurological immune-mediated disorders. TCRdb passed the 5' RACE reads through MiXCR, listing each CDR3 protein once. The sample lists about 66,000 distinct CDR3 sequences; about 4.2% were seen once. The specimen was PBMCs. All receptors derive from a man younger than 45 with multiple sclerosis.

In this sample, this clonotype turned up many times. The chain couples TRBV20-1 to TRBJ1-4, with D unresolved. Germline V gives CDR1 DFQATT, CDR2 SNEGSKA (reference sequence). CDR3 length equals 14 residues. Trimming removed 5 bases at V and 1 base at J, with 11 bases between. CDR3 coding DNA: TGCAGTGCTTCAGACCGGGGAACTAATGAAAAACTGTTTTTT. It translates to CSASDRGTNEKLFF.

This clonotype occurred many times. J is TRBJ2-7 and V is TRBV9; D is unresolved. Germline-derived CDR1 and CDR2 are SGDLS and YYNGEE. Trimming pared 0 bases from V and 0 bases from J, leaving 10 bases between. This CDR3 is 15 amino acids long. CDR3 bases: TGTGCCAGCAGCGTAGCAGCCGTCAGCTCCTACGAGCAGTACTTC. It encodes CASSVAAVSSYEQYF.

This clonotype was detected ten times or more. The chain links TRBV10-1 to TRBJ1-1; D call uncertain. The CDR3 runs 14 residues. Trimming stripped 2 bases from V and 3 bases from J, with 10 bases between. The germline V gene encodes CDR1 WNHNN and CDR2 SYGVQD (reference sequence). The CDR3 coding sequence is TGCGCCAGCAGTGAGGTCGTCGGTGACACTGAAGCTTTCTTT. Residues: CASSEVVGDTEAFF.

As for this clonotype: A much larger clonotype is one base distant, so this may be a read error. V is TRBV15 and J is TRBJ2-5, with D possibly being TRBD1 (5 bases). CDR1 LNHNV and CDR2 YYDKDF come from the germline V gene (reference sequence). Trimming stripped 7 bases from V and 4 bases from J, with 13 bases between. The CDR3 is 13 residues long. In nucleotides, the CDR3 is TGTGCCACCAACAGGAACGGTGGAGAGACCCAGTACTTC. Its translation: CATNRNGGETQYF.

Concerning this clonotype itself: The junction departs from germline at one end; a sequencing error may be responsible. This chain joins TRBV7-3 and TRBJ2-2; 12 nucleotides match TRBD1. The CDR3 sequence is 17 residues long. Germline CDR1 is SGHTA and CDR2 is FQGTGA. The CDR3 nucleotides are TGTACCAGCAGCCCACTGGGACAGGGGGCTTCCACCGGGGAGCTGTTTTTT. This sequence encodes CTSSPLGQGASTGELFF.

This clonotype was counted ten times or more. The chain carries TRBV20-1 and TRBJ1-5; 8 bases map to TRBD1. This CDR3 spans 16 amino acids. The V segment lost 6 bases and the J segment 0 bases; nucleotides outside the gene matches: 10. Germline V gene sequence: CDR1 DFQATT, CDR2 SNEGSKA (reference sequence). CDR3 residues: CSAPGQGALSNQPQHF. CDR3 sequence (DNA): TGCAGTGCCCCCGGACAGGGAGCCCTTAGCAATCAGCCCCAGCATTTT.

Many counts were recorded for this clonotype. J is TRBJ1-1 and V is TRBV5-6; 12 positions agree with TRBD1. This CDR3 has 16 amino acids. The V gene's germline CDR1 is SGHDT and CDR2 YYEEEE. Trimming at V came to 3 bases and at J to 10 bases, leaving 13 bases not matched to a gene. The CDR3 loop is CASSSPHRDRGLGAFF. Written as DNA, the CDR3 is TGTGCCAGCAGCTCGCCACACCGGGACAGGGGGCTAGGAGCTTTCTTT.

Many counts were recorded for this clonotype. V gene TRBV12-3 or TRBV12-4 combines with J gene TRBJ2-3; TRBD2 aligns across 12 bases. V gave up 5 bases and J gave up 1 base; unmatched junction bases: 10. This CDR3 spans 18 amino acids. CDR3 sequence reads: CASSPGLAGGPGTDTQYF. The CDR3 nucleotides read TGTGCCAGCAGTCCCGGGCTAGCGGGGGGGCCTGGCACAGATACGCAGTATTTT.

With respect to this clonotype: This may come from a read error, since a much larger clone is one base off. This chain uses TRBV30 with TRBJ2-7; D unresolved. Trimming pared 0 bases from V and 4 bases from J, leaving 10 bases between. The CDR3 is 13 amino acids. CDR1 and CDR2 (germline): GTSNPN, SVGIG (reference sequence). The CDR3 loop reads CAWSVLTPYEQYF. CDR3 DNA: TGTGCCTGGAGTGTACTAACCCCGTACGAGCAGTACTTC.

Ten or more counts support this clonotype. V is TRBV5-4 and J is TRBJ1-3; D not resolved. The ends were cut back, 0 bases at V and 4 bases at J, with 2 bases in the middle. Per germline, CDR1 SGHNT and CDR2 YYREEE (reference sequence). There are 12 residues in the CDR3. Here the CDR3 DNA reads TGTGCCAGCAGCTTGGACGGAAACACCATATATTTT. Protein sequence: CASSLDGNTIYF.

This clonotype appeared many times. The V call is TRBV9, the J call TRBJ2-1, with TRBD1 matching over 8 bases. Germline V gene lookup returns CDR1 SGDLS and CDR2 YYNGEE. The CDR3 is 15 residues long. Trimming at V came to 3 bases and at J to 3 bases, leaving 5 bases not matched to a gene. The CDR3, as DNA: TGTGCCAGCAGCGAAGGGACAGGTTTCTACAATGAGCAGTTCTTC. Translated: CASSEGTGFYNEQFF.

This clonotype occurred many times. In nucleotides, the CDR3 is TGCGCCAGCAGCTCCAGGGGGGCCGGGGAGCTGTTTTTT. This encodes CASSSRGAGELFF. V is TRBV5-1 and J is TRBJ2-2; D perhaps matches TRBD1 (7 bases). The germline V and J ends were trimmed by 3 bases and 6 bases, with 9 bases remaining between them. CDR3 size: 13 residues. CDR1 and CDR2 from the germline V gene are SGHRS and YFSETQ.

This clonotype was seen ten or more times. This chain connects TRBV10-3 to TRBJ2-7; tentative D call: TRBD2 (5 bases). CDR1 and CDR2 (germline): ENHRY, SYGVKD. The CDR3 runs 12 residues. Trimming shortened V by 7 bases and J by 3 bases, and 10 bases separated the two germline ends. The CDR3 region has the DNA TGTGCCATCACCGGACGGGGCTACGAGCAGTACTTC. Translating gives CAITGRGYEQYF.

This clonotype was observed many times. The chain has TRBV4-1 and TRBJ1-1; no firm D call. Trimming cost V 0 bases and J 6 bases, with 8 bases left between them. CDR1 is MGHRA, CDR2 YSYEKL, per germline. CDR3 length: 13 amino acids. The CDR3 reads CASSQEGRSEAFF. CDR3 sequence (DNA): TGCGCCAGCAGCCAAGAGGGAAGATCTGAAGCTTTCTTT.

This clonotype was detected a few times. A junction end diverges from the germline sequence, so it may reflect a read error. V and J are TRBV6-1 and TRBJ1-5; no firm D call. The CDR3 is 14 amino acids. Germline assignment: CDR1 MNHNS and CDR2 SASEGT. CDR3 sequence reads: CASSELVSGQPQNF. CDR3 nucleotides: TGTGCCAGCAGTGAATTAGTTTCTGGCCAGCCCCAGAATTTT.

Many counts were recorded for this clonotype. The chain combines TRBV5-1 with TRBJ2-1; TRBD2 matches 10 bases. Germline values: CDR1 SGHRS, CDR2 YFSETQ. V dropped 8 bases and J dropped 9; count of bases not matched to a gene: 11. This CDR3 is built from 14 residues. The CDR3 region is CASAEAGGPSEQFF. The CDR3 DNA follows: TGCGCCAGTGCGGAAGCGGGGGGGCCTTCTGAGCAGTTCTTC.

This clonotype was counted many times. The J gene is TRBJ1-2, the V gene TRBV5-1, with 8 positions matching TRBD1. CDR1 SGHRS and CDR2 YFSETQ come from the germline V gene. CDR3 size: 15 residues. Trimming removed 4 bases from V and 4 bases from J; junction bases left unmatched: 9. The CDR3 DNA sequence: TGCGCCAGCAGCCTCGACAGGGGAACTCTCTATGGCTACACCTTC. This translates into CASSLDRGTLYGYTF.

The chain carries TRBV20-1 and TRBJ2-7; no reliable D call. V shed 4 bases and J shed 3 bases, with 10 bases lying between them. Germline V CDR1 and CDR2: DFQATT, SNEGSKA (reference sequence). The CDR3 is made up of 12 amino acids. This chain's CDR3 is CSAKGNDYEQYF. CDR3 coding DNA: TGCAGTGCTAAAGGAAATGACTACGAGCAGTACTTC.